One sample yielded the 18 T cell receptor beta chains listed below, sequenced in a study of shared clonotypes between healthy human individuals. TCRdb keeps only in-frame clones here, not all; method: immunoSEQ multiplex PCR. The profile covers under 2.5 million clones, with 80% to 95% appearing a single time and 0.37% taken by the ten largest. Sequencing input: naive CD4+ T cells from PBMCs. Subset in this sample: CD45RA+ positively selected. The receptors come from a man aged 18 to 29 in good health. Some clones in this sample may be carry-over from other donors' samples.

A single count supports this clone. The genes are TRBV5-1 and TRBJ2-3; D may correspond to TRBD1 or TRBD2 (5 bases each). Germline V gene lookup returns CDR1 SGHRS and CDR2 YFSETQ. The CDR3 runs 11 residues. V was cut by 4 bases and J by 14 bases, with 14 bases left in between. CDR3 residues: CASSGRDLRYF. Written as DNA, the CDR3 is TGCGCCAGCAGCGGCCGGGACCTCCGGTATTTT.

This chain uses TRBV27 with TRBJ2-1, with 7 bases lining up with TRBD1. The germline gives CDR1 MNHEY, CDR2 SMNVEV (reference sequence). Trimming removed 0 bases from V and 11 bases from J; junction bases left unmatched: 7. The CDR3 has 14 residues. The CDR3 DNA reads TGTGCCAGCAGTTTATCTGTCAGGGGGAGTAAGCAGTTCTTC. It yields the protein CASSLSVRGSKQFF.

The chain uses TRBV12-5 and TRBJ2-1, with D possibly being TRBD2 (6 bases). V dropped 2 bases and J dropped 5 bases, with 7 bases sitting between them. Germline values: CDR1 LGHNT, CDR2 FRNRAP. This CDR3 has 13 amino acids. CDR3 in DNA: TGTGCTAGTGGTTTGTGGAGGGACAATGAGCAGTTCTTC. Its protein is CASGLWRDNEQFF.

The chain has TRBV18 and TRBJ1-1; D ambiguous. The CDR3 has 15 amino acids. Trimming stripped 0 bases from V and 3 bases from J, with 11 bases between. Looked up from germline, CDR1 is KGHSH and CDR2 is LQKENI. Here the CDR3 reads CASSPPGKRDTEAFF. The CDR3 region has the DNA TGTGCCAGCTCACCACCGGGGAAGAGGGACACTGAAGCTTTCTTT.

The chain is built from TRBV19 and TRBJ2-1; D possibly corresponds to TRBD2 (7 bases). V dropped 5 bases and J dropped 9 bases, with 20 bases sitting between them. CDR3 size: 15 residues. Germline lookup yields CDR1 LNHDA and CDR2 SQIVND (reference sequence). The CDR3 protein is CASSLRGRPASEQFF. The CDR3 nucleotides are TGTGCCAGTAGTCTGCGGGGGCGCCCCGCAAGTGAGCAGTTCTTC. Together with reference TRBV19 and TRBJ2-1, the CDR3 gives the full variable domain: DGGITQSPKYLFRKEGQNVTLSCEQNLNHDAMYWYRQDPGQGLRLIYYSQIVNDFQKGDIAEGYSVSREKKESFPLTVTSAQKNPTAFYLCASSLRGRPASEQFFGPGTRLTVL.

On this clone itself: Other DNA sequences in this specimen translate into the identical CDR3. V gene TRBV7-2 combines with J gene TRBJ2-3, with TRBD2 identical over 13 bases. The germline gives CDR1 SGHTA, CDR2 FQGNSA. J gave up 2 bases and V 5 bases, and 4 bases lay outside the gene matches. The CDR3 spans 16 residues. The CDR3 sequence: CASSPGTSGNTDTQYF. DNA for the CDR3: TGTGCCAGCAGCCCTGGGACTAGCGGGAACACAGATACGCAGTATTTT.

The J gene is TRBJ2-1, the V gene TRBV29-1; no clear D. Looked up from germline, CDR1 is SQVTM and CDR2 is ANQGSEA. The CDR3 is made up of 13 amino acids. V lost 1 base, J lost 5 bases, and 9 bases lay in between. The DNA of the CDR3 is TGCAGCGTTGAAGTGTTGCGCGACAATGAGCAGTTCTTC. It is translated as CSVEVLRDNEQFF.

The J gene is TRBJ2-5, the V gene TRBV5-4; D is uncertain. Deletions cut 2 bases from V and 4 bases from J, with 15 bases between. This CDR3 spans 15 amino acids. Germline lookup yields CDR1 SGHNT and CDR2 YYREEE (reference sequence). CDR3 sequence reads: CASSLRTPSLETQYF. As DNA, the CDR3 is TGTGCCAGCAGCTTAAGGACCCCCTCATTAGAGACCCAGTACTTC.

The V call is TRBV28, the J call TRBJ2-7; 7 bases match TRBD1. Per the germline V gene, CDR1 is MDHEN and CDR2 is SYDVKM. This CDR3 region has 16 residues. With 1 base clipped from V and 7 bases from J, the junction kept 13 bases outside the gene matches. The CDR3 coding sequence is TGTGCCAGCAGTTTATACCCTTTAGACAGGGCAGGGGAGCAGTACTTC. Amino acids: CASSLYPLDRAGEQYF.

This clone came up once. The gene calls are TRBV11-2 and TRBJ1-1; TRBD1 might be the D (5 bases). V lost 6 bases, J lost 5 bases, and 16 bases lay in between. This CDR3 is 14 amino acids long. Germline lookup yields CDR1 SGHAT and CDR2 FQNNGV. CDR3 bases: TGTGCCAGCAGTCCAGTTCAGGGAAGTACTGAAGCTTTCTTT. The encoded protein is CASSPVQGSTEAFF.

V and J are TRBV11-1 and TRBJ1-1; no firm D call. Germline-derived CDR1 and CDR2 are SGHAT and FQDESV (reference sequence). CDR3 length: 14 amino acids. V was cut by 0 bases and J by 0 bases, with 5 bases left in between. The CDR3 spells CASSLAGLNTEAFF. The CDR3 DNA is TGTGCCAGCAGCTTAGCAGGGCTGAACACTGAAGCTTTCTTT.

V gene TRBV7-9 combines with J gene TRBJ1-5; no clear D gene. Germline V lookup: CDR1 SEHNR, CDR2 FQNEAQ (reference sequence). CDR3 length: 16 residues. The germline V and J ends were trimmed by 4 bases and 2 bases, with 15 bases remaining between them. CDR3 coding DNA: TGTGCCAGCAGCTCCGGACGTGACCTGGGCAATCAGCCCCAGCATTTT. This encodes CASSSGRDLGNQPQHF. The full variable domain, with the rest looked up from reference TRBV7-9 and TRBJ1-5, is DTGVSQNPRHKITKRGQNVTFRCDPISEHNRLYWYRQTLGQGPEFLTYFQNEAQLEKSRLLSDRFSAERPKGSFSTLEIQRTEQGDSAMYLCASSSGRDLGNQPQHFGDGTRLSIL.

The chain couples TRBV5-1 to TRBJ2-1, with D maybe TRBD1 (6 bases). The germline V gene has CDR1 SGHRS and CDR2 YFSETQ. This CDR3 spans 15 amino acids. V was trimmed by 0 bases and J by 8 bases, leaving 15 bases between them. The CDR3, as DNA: TGCGCCAGCAGCTTGGTACCTGACAGGCACTATGAGCAGTTCTTC. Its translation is CASSLVPDRHYEQFF.

CDR3 protein: CAARGAGPNTGELFF. In nucleotides, the CDR3 is TGTGCCGCGAGGGGAGCGGGACCGAACACCGGGGAGCTGTTTTTT. The chain links TRBV10-3 to TRBJ2-2; 7 positions match TRBD2. Germline V gene data show CDR1 as ENHRY and CDR2 as SYGVKD. V shed 11 bases and J 0 bases; nucleotides not matched to a gene: 9. This CDR3 has 15 residues.

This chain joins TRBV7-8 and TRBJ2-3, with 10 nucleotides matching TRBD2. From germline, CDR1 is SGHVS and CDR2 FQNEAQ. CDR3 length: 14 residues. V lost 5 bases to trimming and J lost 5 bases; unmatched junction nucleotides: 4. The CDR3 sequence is CASSPGLALDTQYF. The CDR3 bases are TGTGCCAGCAGCCCGGGACTAGCGTTAGATACGCAGTATTTT.

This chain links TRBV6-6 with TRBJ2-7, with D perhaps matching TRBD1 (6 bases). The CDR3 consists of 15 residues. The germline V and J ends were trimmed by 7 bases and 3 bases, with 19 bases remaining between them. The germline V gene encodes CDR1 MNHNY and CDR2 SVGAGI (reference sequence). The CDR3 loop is CASTLGRGSIYEQYF. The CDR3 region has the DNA TGTGCCAGCACCCTAGGCAGGGGATCCATCTACGAGCAGTACTTC.

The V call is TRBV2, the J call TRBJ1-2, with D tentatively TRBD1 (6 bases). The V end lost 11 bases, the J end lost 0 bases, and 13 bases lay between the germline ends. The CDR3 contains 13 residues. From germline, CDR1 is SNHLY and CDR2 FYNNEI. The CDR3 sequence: CAGGAGANYGYTF. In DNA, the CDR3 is TGTGCCGGGGGGGCGGGAGCTAACTATGGCTACACCTTC. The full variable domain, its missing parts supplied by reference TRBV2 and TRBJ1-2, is EPEVTQTPSHQVTQMGQEVILRCVPISNHLYFYWYRQILGQKVEFLVSFYNNEISEKSEIFDDQFSVERPDGSNFTLKIRSTKLEDSAMYFCAGGAGANYGYTFGSGTRLTVV.

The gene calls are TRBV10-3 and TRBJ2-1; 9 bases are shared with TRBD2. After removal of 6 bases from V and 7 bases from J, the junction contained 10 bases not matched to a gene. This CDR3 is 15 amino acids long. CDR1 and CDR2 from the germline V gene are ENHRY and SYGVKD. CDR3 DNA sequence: TGTGCCATCAGACAAATAGCGGGAGTGGGGAATGAGCAGTTCTTC. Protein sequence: CAIRQIAGVGNEQFF.